This T cell receptor beta chain was captured by sequencing in a study of patients and donors after allogeneic stem cell transplantation. This clonotype was picked up one time. TCRdb called the RT-PCR reads again in MiXCR, with one record for every CDR3 protein. The sample holds approximately 170,000 distinct CDR3 sequences, nearly 25% seen once. Sequencing was performed on blood, either unsorted or a sorted T cell fraction (not recorded which). This TCR was sampled from a human donor who was either an allogeneic HSCT recipient or a stem cell or donor lymphocyte infusion donor (not recorded which). It is not recorded whose cells these are; they may come from a transplant donor.

The DNA of the CDR3 is TGTGCCAGCAGCCAAGTTTCTGCGGGGACCGCCTACGAGCAGTACTTC. Its translation: CASSQVSAGTAYEQYF. V gene TRBV4-2 combines with J gene TRBJ2-7, with D perhaps TRBD2 (6 bases). The CDR3 spans 16 residues. Trimming shortened V by 1 base and J by 2 bases, and 15 bases separated the two germline ends. Germline V lookup: CDR1 LGHNA, CDR2 YNFKEQ.